This passage covers 29 T cell receptor beta chains from one sample sequenced in a study of cytomegalovirus exposure and HLA in healthy donors. 60 Vbeta and 13 Jbeta primers were used in PCR. Clones were read by immunoSEQ multiplex PCR, and TCRdb kept only the in-frame ones, dropping some. The sample comprises roughly 180,000 clones, 60% to 85% of which are singletons, and 0.7% to 0.85% rests with the top ten. Material for sequencing was PBMCs. Receptors were obtained from a female donor in good health and CMV-seronegative.

This chain joins TRBV10-3 and TRBJ1-1; 8 bases are a match to TRBD1. The V segment lost 6 bases and the J segment 2 bases; nucleotides outside the gene matches: 5. The germline CDR1 and CDR2 sequences are ENHRY and SYGVKD. The CDR3 extends over 14 amino acids. The CDR3 loop reads CAIRTGVKNTEAFF. The CDR3 DNA reads as TGTGCCATCAGGACAGGGGTTAAAAACACTGAAGCTTTCTTT.

The rearrangement links TRBV19 to TRBJ1-3, with D uncertain. The CDR3 extends over 15 amino acids. V dropped 8 bases and J dropped 0 bases, with 14 bases sitting between them. Germline values: CDR1 LNHDA, CDR2 SQIVND (reference sequence). The CDR3: CASANGLRSGNTIYF. CDR3 nucleotides: TGTGCCAGTGCTAATGGACTCCGCTCTGGAAACACCATATATTTT.

The gene calls are TRBV28 and TRBJ1-2; a possible D gene is TRBD1 (6 bases). This CDR3 comprises 13 residues. Per germline, CDR1 MDHEN and CDR2 SYDVKM. Trimming removed 5 bases from V and 7 bases from J, with 14 bases in between. This CDR3 reads CASSPRAGAGYTF. In DNA form, the CDR3 reads TGTGCCAGCAGTCCCCGGGCAGGGGCTGGCTACACCTTC.

The chain has TRBV19 and TRBJ1-2; the D gene is possibly TRBD1 (6 bases). Germline CDR1 and CDR2: LNHDA and SQIVND (reference sequence). CDR3 size: 14 residues. V shed 11 bases and J shed 7 bases, with 23 bases lying between them. CDR3 sequence: CASGRQARIGGYTF. In DNA form, the CDR3 reads TGTGCCTCGGGCCGACAGGCCCGGATTGGTGGCTACACCTTC.

As to this clone: Other DNA sequences from this sample encode an identical CDR3 as well. The CDR3 here is CASSQSGGAEAFF. In DNA, the CDR3 is TGTGCCAGCAGCCAATCGGGGGGAGCTGAAGCTTTCTTT. V usage is TRBV6-6 and J usage is TRBJ1-1; D possibly corresponds to TRBD1 (5 bases). The CDR3 covers 13 residues. CDR1 is MNHNY and CDR2 is SVGAGI in the germline V gene (reference sequence). V was clipped by 6 bases and J by 6 bases, with 14 bases between them.

As to this clone: Other nucleotide sequences in the sample specify the same CDR3. This chain connects TRBV19 to TRBJ2-2; D may be TRBD1 (6 bases). The V end lost 4 bases, the J end lost 1 base, and 10 bases lay between the germline ends. There are 15 residues in the CDR3. Germline V CDR1 and CDR2: LNHDA, SQIVND (reference sequence). CDR3 nucleotides: TGTGCCAGTAGTAGGCAGGGGCTGAACACCGGGGAGCTGTTTTTT. It translates to CASSRQGLNTGELFF.

This chain uses TRBV5-4 with TRBJ2-1, with 14 bases lining up with TRBD2. The CDR3 is made up of 16 amino acids. The V gene's germline CDR1 is SGHNT and CDR2 YYREEE (reference sequence). V was clipped by 2 bases and J by 4 bases; unmatched bases: 2. CDR3 sequence: CASSLGLAGGYNEQFF. Here the CDR3 DNA reads TGTGCCAGCAGCTTAGGACTAGCGGGGGGTTACAATGAGCAGTTCTTC.

J is TRBJ1-4 and V is TRBV29-1; D may be TRBD1 (5 bases). V lost 5 bases to trimming and J lost 7 bases, with 26 bases between them. CDR3 length: 17 amino acids. The germline V gene encodes CDR1 SQVTM and CDR2 ANQGSEA. The CDR3 region is CSVSPITPGEVSEKLFF. The CDR3 bases are TGCAGCGTTTCCCCTATCACCCCGGGGGAGGTTTCTGAAAAACTGTTTTTT.

The chain employs TRBV13 and TRBJ2-7; D gene uncertain. V lost 1 base to trimming and J lost 3 bases, with 7 bases between them. This CDR3 has 13 amino acids. Germline-derived CDR1 and CDR2 are PRHDT and FYEKMQ (reference sequence). The CDR3, as DNA: TGTGCCAGCAGCTTAGTGGCAAGCTACGAGCAGTACTTC. As protein: CASSLVASYEQYF.

This chain connects TRBV2 to TRBJ1-3, with D possibly being TRBD1 (6 bases). CDR1 SNHLY and CDR2 FYNNEI come from the germline V gene. CDR3 length: 16 residues. V lost 5 bases to trimming and J lost 0 bases, with 14 bases between them. CDR3 loop: CASSFGQPTSGNTIYF. The CDR3 DNA reads as TGTGCCAGCAGTTTTGGACAGCCGACCTCTGGAAACACCATATATTTT.

V usage is TRBV27 and J usage is TRBJ2-1; D call uncertain. Trimming pared 6 bases from V and 5 bases from J, leaving 11 bases between. CDR3 length: 13 residues. Germline V gives CDR1 MNHEY, CDR2 SMNVEV (reference sequence). This chain's CDR3 is CASRQRSNNEQFF. The CDR3, as DNA: TGTGCCAGCAGACAGAGATCTAACAATGAGCAGTTCTTC.

The chain employs TRBV6-1 and TRBJ2-2, with 7 bases aligning to TRBD1. The CDR3 runs to 16 residues. Germline lookup yields CDR1 MNHNS and CDR2 SASEGT. Germline trimming cut 3 bases from V and 1 base from J; bases unmatched to any gene: 5. CDR3 bases: TGTGCCAGCAGTGACCTGACAGGGCTGAACACCGGGGAGCTGTTTTTT. It yields the protein CASSDLTGLNTGELFF.

V gene TRBV9 combines with J gene TRBJ2-2; 7 positions agree with TRBD2. Trimming removed 0 bases from V and 4 bases from J; junction bases left unmatched: 6. The CDR3 length is 16 residues. Germline assignment: CDR1 SGDLS and CDR2 YYNGEE. CDR3 in amino acids: CASSVGGIAGTGELFF. The DNA of the CDR3 is TGTGCCAGCAGCGTAGGGGGCATAGCGGGCACCGGGGAGCTGTTTTTT.

The CDR3 loop reads CSAGFTYEQYF. DNA for the CDR3: TGCAGTGCCGGTTTTACCTACGAGCAGTACTTC. The chain combines TRBV20-1 with TRBJ2-7; D remains unclear. Per germline, CDR1 DFQATT and CDR2 SNEGSKA (reference sequence). Deletions cut 6 bases from V and 2 bases from J, with 8 bases between. The CDR3 extends over 11 amino acids.

The genes are TRBV19 and TRBJ2-3, with TRBD1 matching 8 bases. The CDR3 length is 17 residues. Germline trimming cut 2 bases from V and 5 bases from J; bases unmatched to any gene: 12. CDR1 LNHDA and CDR2 SQIVND come from the germline V gene (reference sequence). The CDR3 is CASSIKPPGQAKDTQYF. Written as DNA, the CDR3 is TGTGCCAGTAGTATAAAACCTCCGGGACAGGCTAAAGATACGCAGTATTTT.

V gene TRBV7-8 combines with J gene TRBJ2-7, with 7 bases identical to TRBD2. This CDR3 is 13 amino acids long. The V and J ends lost 2 bases and 3 bases, in that order; junction bases with no gene match: 1. CDR1 is SGHVS, CDR2 FQNEAQ, per germline. CDR3 coding DNA: TGTGCCAGCAGCTTAACTAGCGTCTACGAGCAGTACTTC. This codes for CASSLTSVYEQYF.

The chain employs TRBV6-5 and TRBJ2-7; D might be TRBD1 (6 bases). Trimming shortened V by 6 bases and J by 4 bases, and 16 bases separated the two germline ends. CDR1 MNHEY and CDR2 SVGAGI come from the germline V gene. This CDR3 contains 14 residues. The DNA for the CDR3 is TGTGCCAGCAGACGGGACACGCCTTTTTACGAGCAGTACTTC. It specifies CASRRDTPFYEQYF.

CDR3 DNA sequence: TGCGCCAGCAGAGGTGACGAGACTAGCGGGGGGACTTACAATGAGCAGTTCTTC. Protein: CASRGDETSGGTYNEQFF. This chain uses TRBV5-1 with TRBJ2-1; 13 nucleotides match TRBD2. Germline CDR1 and CDR2: SGHRS and YFSETQ. J gave up 4 bases and V 5 bases, and 12 bases lay outside the gene matches. The CDR3 extends over 18 amino acids.

The chain carries TRBV4-3 and TRBJ2-2; 10 nucleotides align to TRBD2. V was pared by 4 bases and J by 1 base, with 6 bases of the junction left unmatched. The CDR3 consists of 17 residues. Germline V gives CDR1 LGHNA, CDR2 YSLEER. The CDR3 nucleotides read TGCGCCAGCAGCCTAGACCGGACTAGCGGGAACACCGGGGAGCTGTTTTTT. This gives the protein CASSLDRTSGNTGELFF.

About this clone: One end of the junction varies from germline; a read error may be responsible. Other DNA variants within this sample encode the same CDR3. V and J are TRBV5-1 and TRBJ2-2; D is unresolved. From germline, CDR1 is SGHRS and CDR2 YFSETQ. CDR3 length: 17 residues. CDR3 nucleotides: TGCGCTAGCAGCTTATCCTCATTAAGCCTCCAAACCGGGGAGCTGTTTTTT. Its protein is CASSLSSLSLQTGELFF.

The V call is TRBV18, the J call TRBJ2-5, with a tentative D call TRBD2 (5 bases). Germline V gene sequence: CDR1 KGHSH, CDR2 LQKENI. V shed 3 bases and J shed 5 bases, with 13 bases lying between them. The CDR3 is 14 amino acids. CDR3 coding DNA: TGTGCCAGCTCACCCTCGCGGGCCCGGGAGACCCAGTACTTC. Amino acids: CASSPSRARETQYF.

This clone occurred once. The rearrangement uses TRBV7-2 and TRBJ1-1; D is undetermined. V was pared by 2 bases and J by 2 bases, with 9 bases between. The CDR3 runs to 14 residues. The germline gives CDR1 SGHTA, CDR2 FQGNSA. CDR3 sequence: CASSLRRSNTEAFF. CDR3 DNA sequence: TGTGCCAGCAGCTTACGTAGATCTAACACTGAAGCTTTCTTT.

This chain links TRBV14 with TRBJ2-3; 9 nucleotides align to TRBD1. V shed 4 bases, J shed 0 bases, and the junction held 11 bases outside the gene matches. Germline CDR1 reads SGHDN; CDR2 reads FVKESK. The CDR3 totals 18 residues. The CDR3 here is CASSRLTGGRASTDTQYF. CDR3 sequence (DNA): TGTGCCAGCAGCCGCCTGACAGGGGGACGAGCTAGCACAGATACGCAGTATTTT.

V gene TRBV6-4 combines with J gene TRBJ2-1, with D maybe TRBD2 (7 bases). Per the germline V gene, CDR1 is MRHNA and CDR2 is SNTAGT. The length of the CDR3 is 16 residues. Trimming left V 0 bases short and J 2 bases short, with 11 bases between. The CDR3 protein is CASSDSIGGPYNEQFF. CDR3 DNA: TGTGCCAGCAGTGACTCGATCGGGGGGCCCTACAATGAGCAGTTCTTC.

This rearrangement joins TRBV9 to TRBJ2-5, with 8 bases aligning to TRBD2. TRBJ2-7 matches the DNA end more closely, so the J call is doubtful. Germline CDR1 and CDR2: SGDLS and YYNGEE. This CDR3 is built from 13 residues. As DNA, the CDR3 is TGTGCCAGCAGCCCTGGGACTAGTCCCGAGCAGTACTTC. This encodes CASSPGTSPEQYF.

In DNA form, the CDR3 reads TGTGCCAGCAGGCGTGGACTAGCGGGGGACCAAGAGACCCAGTACTTC. Protein product: CASRRGLAGDQETQYF. The chain uses TRBV5-8 and TRBJ2-5; 13 bases are a match to TRBD2. Trimming at V came to 5 bases and at J to 0 bases, leaving 4 bases not matched to a gene. The length of the CDR3 is 16 residues. Germline CDR1 SGHTS, CDR2 YDEGEE.

This sequence joins TRBV2 and TRBJ1-6, with D perhaps matching TRBD1 (6 bases). CDR1 is SNHLY, CDR2 FYNNEI, per germline. CDR3 size: 15 residues. Trimming stripped 10 bases from V and 7 bases from J, with 20 bases between. Here the CDR3 reads CATRGERVGNSPLHF. As DNA, the CDR3 is TGTGCCACCAGGGGCGAGAGGGTAGGAAATTCACCCCTCCACTTT.

The chain uses TRBV5-4 and TRBJ2-2, with D perhaps matching TRBD1 (6 bases). Trimming removed 4 bases from V and 5 bases from J, with 18 bases in between. The CDR3 loop spans 16 amino acids. Germline loops: CDR1 SGHNT, CDR2 YYREEE (reference sequence). DNA for the CDR3: TGTGCCAGCAGCAGACAGGACCTAACTTGGACCGGGGAGCTGTTTTTT. The encoded protein is CASSRQDLTWTGELFF. The full variable domain, completed using reference TRBV5-4 and TRBJ2-2, is ETGVTQSPTHLIKTRGQQVTLRCSSQSGHNTVSWYQQALGQGPQFIFQYYREEENGRGNFPPRFSGLQFPNYSSELNVNALELDDSALYLCASSRQDLTWTGELFFGEGSRLTVL.

The CDR3, as DNA: TGCGCCAGCAGCTTGGTGACTCCACTTAAATTCACCGGGGAGCTGTTTTTT. Its translation: CASSLVTPLKFTGELFF. This rearrangement joins TRBV5-1 to TRBJ2-2, with D unclear. Per the germline V gene, CDR1 is SGHRS and CDR2 is YFSETQ. V dropped 0 bases and J dropped 4 bases, with 16 bases sitting between them. This CDR3 has 17 residues.